The source of this T cell receptor (beta chain) is a study of glioma-infiltrating T cells after dendritic cell vaccination (dated by TCRdb to 2016 to 2018). Describing the broader study: Of the roughly 15 glioblastoma patients in the cohort, all drawn from Phase I and II dendritic cell vaccination trials, 9 were newly diagnosed and 6 had recurrent disease. Patients received autologous tumor lysate-pulsed dendritic cell vaccination between about 2002 and 2013. The vaccine consisted of monocyte-derived dendritic cells cultured about 7 days with IL-4 and GM-CSF, then pulsed overnight with autologous tumor lysate. Each patient got three intradermal injections of the dendritic cell vaccine, spaced at biweekly intervals, in the arm below the axilla. In glioblastoma patients vaccinated with dendritic cells, deep sequencing of TCR beta CDR3 regions served to measure tumor-infiltrating lymphocyte content and to compare repertoires between tumor and blood. Survival after dendritic cell vaccination was correlated with TCR sequencing metrics, such as TIL content and the overlap between tumor and blood repertoires. What the work shows at the level of the full study, not this receptor alone: The cohort was small and heterogeneous, with few patients having full blood and tumor sets and even fewer initial-recurrent tumor pairs. The three-group TCR overlap response model was described as speculative and requiring prospective validation. TCR clonality showed no direct relationship with survival, which suggests that a diverse polyclonal response may matter. After dendritic cell vaccination, a higher estimated pretreatment TIL content predicted longer time to progression and overall survival.

TCRB CDR3 regions were amplified from about 2 ug genomic DNA, or all available DNA if less, using the immunoSEQ assay. The multiplex PCR employed 60 forward primers targeting TCR V beta segments and 13 reverse primers targeting J beta segments. Synthetic control templates were spiked into each sample at limiting dilution to estimate reads per starting template. The Illumina HiSeq System generated sequencing reads of 87 bp. The paper's processing steps were these. To remove PCR and sequencing errors, closely related sequences were merged with a nearest neighbor algorithm. TCR overlap was defined as the percentage of unique tumor TCR beta sequences that were also present in the same patient's peripheral blood. What TCRdb holds here is the immuneACCESS table cut down to in-frame rearrangements. Part of the clones is not present; checked against another copy, under half of the missing clones reflect an unresolved V gene, and the others are unexplained. For V, J and clone size, that table is used; D and trimming come from the DNA. The sample contains approximately 100,000 clones, roughly three quarters of them found a single time. Less than 7% of the sample is taken by the ten largest.

Selection of patients required sufficient residual fresh-frozen tumor tissue and over two years of available survival data. Although molecular status otherwise differed among the glioblastoma patients, no patient had an isocitrate dehydrogenase mutation. PBMC were collected before vaccination, two weeks after the third vaccination, and at tumor progression when it occurred. Genomic DNA was extracted with the Qiagen DNeasy Blood extraction Kit. Reading from cysteine to phenylalanine, the CDR3 counts 15 amino acids. Only CDR3 DNA is held: 45 bases, read in frame from base 1. The germline V gene gives CDR1 as MNHEY and CDR2 as SVGAGI. At the junction V is shortened by 6 bases and J by 0 bases, with 12 bases in between. With regard to this clone: Its specific antigen is unknown. Per-base quality was not reported, and no clone a single base away is much larger than it.

The chain uses TRBV6-5 and TRBJ1-5; TRBD1 is perhaps the D gene, given 5 matching bases. The source is a human donor with glioblastoma. Sequencing was performed on blood, taken before dendritic cell vaccination. The nucleotides are TGTGCCAGCAGCACATCGACAGTTAGCAATCAGCCCCAGCATTTT. It specifies CASSTSTVSNQPQHF.